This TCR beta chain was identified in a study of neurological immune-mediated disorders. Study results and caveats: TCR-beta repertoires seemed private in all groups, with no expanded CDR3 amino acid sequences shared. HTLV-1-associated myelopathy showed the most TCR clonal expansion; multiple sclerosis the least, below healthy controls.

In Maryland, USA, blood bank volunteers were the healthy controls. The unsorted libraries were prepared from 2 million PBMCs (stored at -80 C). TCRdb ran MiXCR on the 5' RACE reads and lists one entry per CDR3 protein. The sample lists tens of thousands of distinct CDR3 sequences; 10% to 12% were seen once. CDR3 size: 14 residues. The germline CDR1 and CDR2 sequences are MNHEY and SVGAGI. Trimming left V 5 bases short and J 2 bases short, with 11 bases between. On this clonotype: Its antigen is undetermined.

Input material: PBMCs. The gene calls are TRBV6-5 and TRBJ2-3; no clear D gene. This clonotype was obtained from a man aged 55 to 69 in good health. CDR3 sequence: CASSNTVYTDTQYF. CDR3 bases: TGTGCCAGCAGTAACACAGTATACACAGATACGCAGTATTTT.